The 23 T cell receptor beta chains below all came from one sample that was sequenced in a study of beta chain features in type 1 diabetes. The study reverse transcribed the entire isolated RNA, so it sequenced expressed TCRB transcripts. The method was immunoSEQ multiplex PCR; TCRdb's version includes in-frame clones alone and lacks a portion of them. The sample yields some 230,000 clones, 9.6% seen once. The specimen sequenced was naive CD4+ T cells from blood. The source is a woman under 30 in good health.

This clone came up a few times. The chain carries TRBV6-1 and TRBJ1-5, with TRBD1 identical over 8 bases. This CDR3 comprises 14 residues. The junction had 6 bases not matched to a gene; V was cut back by 3 bases and J by 8 bases. Germline CDR1 and CDR2: MNHNS and SASEGT. The CDR3 bases are TGTGCCAGCAGTGACAGGGGGCAAGTTGAGCCCCAGCATTTT. It encodes CASSDRGQVEPQHF.

CDR3 protein: CASSTRTSGRNSNEQFF. CDR3 DNA: TGTGCCAGCAGCACGAGGACTAGCGGGAGGAATTCCAATGAGCAGTTCTTC. This chain links TRBV9 with TRBJ2-1; 14 bases line up with TRBD2. The J segment lost 6 bases and the V segment lost 4 bases, leaving 9 bases of the junction unmatched. The CDR3 is made up of 17 amino acids. Germline-derived CDR1 and CDR2 are SGDLS and YYNGEE.

This clone occurred a few times. The genes are TRBV5-1 and TRBJ2-3; 9 bases line up with TRBD1. With 3 bases clipped from V and 4 bases from J, the junction kept 3 bases outside the gene matches. Germline V gene sequence: CDR1 SGHRS, CDR2 YFSETQ. CDR3 length: 14 residues. DNA for the CDR3: TGCGCCAGCAGCTCGGGACAGGGTCCAGATACGCAGTATTTT. It translates to CASSSGQGPDTQYF.

The chain links TRBV30 to TRBJ2-3; 14 bases fit TRBD2. The CDR3 spans 18 residues. J lost 6 bases, V lost 1 base, and 12 bases had no gene match. Germline CDR1 GTSNPN, CDR2 SVGIG (reference sequence). As DNA, the CDR3 is TGTGCCTGGAGTGCCGGCCGGACTAGCGGGAGGTTGGTTGATACGCAGTATTTT. The encoded protein is CAWSAGRTSGRLVDTQYF.

This clone was found a few times. The rearrangement uses TRBV27 and TRBJ2-7, with 10 bases that match TRBD1. Trimming cost V 5 bases and J 5 bases; bases outside gene matches: 9. The CDR3 spans 15 residues. Germline lookup yields CDR1 MNHEY and CDR2 SMNVEV (reference sequence). DNA for the CDR3: TGTGCCAGCAGTATCCGGGACAGGGGAGGCGACGAGCAGTACTTC. It encodes CASSIRDRGGDEQYF.

This clone was detected a few times. The junction and the germline gene differ at one end; a read error may be behind it. The chain couples TRBV19 to TRBJ2-5, with 7 bases identical to TRBD2. Germline V gene sequence: CDR1 LNHDA, CDR2 SQIVND (reference sequence). The CDR3 spans 13 residues. CDR3 sequence (DNA): TGTGCCAGTAGTATGACTAGCCAAGGGACCCAGTACTTC. It codes for CASSMTSQGTQYF.

This clone was detected only a few times. J is TRBJ2-1 and V is TRBV11-2, with TRBD2 matching 12 bases. CDR1 is SGHAT, CDR2 FQNNGV, per germline. The CDR3 has 14 amino acids. With 5 bases clipped from V and 10 bases from J, the junction kept 6 bases outside the gene matches. The CDR3 nucleotides read TGTGCCAGCAGCCGGACTAGCGGGGCTTTGGAGCAGTTCTTC. Translation: CASSRTSGALEQFF.

This chain connects TRBV12-5 to TRBJ2-7; 10 bases align to TRBD2. Germline assignment: CDR1 LGHNT and CDR2 FRNRAP. After removal of 3 bases from V and 6 bases from J, the junction contained 5 bases not matched to a gene. The CDR3 has 14 residues. In DNA, the CDR3 is TGTGCTAGTGGTTTTTCTAGCGGGAGAATCGAGCAGTACTTC. As protein: CASGFSSGRIEQYF.

This clone was picked up a small number of times. The chain is built from TRBV7-3 and TRBJ2-2; 9 bases agree with TRBD2. Germline assignment: CDR1 SGHTA and CDR2 FQGTGA. The V and J ends lost 2 bases and 1 base, in that order; junction bases with no gene match: 5. The CDR3 length is 17 residues. CDR3 DNA sequence: TGTGCCAGCAGCTTAGCTCTAGCGGGGATGAACACCGGGGAGCTGTTTTTT. This codes for CASSLALAGMNTGELFF.

The V call is TRBV29-1, the J call TRBJ2-3; maybe TRBD2 (5 bases). V gave up 0 bases and J gave up 6 bases, with 7 bases separating them. CDR1 and CDR2 (germline): SQVTM, ANQGSEA. The CDR3 is 12 residues long. In nucleotides, the CDR3 is TGCAGCGTTGAAGAGGGCGGGGATACGCAGTATTTT. It translates to CSVEEGGDTQYF.

This rearrangement joins TRBV30 to TRBJ2-1; D perhaps matches TRBD2 (5 bases). This CDR3 spans 12 amino acids. V lost 4 bases and J 7 bases, leaving 11 bases between the germline ends. The V gene's germline CDR1 is GTSNPN and CDR2 SVGIG (reference sequence). DNA of the CDR3: TGTGCCTGGATGCCCGGGGAGAATGAGCAGTTCTTC. Translation gives CAWMPGENEQFF.

V usage is TRBV5-4 and J usage is TRBJ1-2; TRBD1 matches 7 bases. V trimming: 5 bases; J trimming: 2 bases; junction bases outside the gene matches: 21. From germline, CDR1 is SGHNT and CDR2 YYREEE (reference sequence). The CDR3 covers 19 residues. The CDR3 nucleotides read TGTGCCAGCAGTTCTCCTGACAGGGTAACAATTACCGACAACTATGGCTACACCTTC. It translates to CASSSPDRVTITDNYGYTF.

The sample holds a few counts of this clone. J is TRBJ2-3 and V is TRBV6-1; 8 positions agree with TRBD2. The CDR3 length is 15 residues. V trimming: 5 bases; J trimming: 3 bases; junction bases outside the gene matches: 7. Germline-derived CDR1 and CDR2 are MNHNS and SASEGT. The CDR3 DNA follows: TGTGCCAGCAGTCCGGCGGGGGGTCGTACAGATACGCAGTATTTT. Translated: CASSPAGGRTDTQYF.

This clone was seen a handful of times. This rearrangement joins TRBV19 to TRBJ1-2, with 8 nucleotides matching TRBD1. After removal of 5 bases from V and 8 bases from J, the junction contained 10 bases not matched to a gene. The CDR3 covers 14 residues. The V gene's germline CDR1 is LNHDA and CDR2 SQIVND (reference sequence). CDR3 region: CASSPTDRVDGYTF. In DNA, the CDR3 is TGTGCCAGTAGTCCTACGGACAGGGTAGACGGCTACACCTTC.

This clone was seen a few times. The chain joins TRBV5-1 to TRBJ2-1, with 10 bases that match TRBD2. V shed 7 bases, J shed 9 bases, and the junction held 7 bases outside the gene matches. CDR3 length: 13 amino acids. Germline V gives CDR1 SGHRS, CDR2 YFSETQ. CDR3: CASGERGGGEQFF. For the CDR3, the DNA is TGCGCCAGCGGCGAGCGGGGGGGTGGTGAGCAGTTCTTC.

The CDR3 DNA reads as TGTGCCAGCAGTTATCGAGGGTCCGGGACTAGCTACGAGCAGTACTTC. Translation: CASSYRGSGTSYEQYF. The chain couples TRBV6-5 to TRBJ2-7; 8 bases are shared with TRBD2. The ends lost 3 bases at V and 3 bases at J; junction bases unmatched: 10. Germline CDR1 and CDR2: MNHEY and SVGAGI. This CDR3 comprises 16 residues.

This clone has only a few counts. The gene calls are TRBV5-6 and TRBJ2-6; D gene ambiguous. V was pared by 0 bases and J by 0 bases, with 16 bases between. Germline V CDR1 and CDR2: SGHDT, YYEEEE. This CDR3 spans 19 amino acids. The CDR3 DNA sequence: TGTGCCAGCAGCTTGGGTGCAGGCTACACCTACTCTGGGGCCAACGTCCTGACTTTC. Amino acid sequence: CASSLGAGYTYSGANVLTF.

This clone was detected a few times. The gene calls are TRBV7-2 and TRBJ2-7, with D perhaps TRBD1 (6 bases). The CDR3 contains 14 residues. Trimming removed 1 base at V and 7 bases at J, with 14 bases between. The germline V gene encodes CDR1 SGHTA and CDR2 FQGNSA. For the CDR3, the DNA is TGTGCCAGCAGCTTAGGCTCAGGGGTGGGGGAGCAGTACTTC. Translation gives CASSLGSGVGEQYF.

The V and J genes are TRBV18 and TRBJ2-2; D possibly corresponds to TRBD1 (6 bases). Germline CDR1 is KGHSH and CDR2 is LQKENI. The CDR3 runs to 15 residues. Trimming stripped 2 bases from V and 6 bases from J, with 13 bases between. The CDR3 here is CASSPTGQRAGELFF. The CDR3 DNA reads TGTGCCAGCTCACCAACAGGGCAACGAGCCGGGGAGCTGTTTTTT.

The table lists this clone with a few counts. The V and J genes are TRBV6-1 and TRBJ1-1; weak D call: TRBD1 (5 bases). The CDR3 has 13 amino acids. The germline CDR1 and CDR2 sequences are MNHNS and SASEGT. V was trimmed by 6 bases and J by 1 base, leaving 9 bases between them. Here the CDR3 DNA reads TGTGCCAGCAGGGTCGGGGGGAACACTGAAGCTTTCTTT. Amino acids: CASRVGGNTEAFF.

This clone has a handful of counts. V is TRBV5-1 and J is TRBJ2-6; a weak D match, TRBD2 (6 bases). The CDR3 totals 16 residues. Germline assignment: CDR1 SGHRS and CDR2 YFSETQ. The V end lost 1 base, the J end lost 4 bases, and 12 bases lay between the germline ends. The CDR3 bases are TGCGCCAGCAGCTTGAACACGGGAGTAGGGGCCAACGTCCTGACTTTC. Amino acid sequence: CASSLNTGVGANVLTF.

The rearrangement uses TRBV30 and TRBJ1-1; D unresolved. V gave up 3 bases and J gave up 6 bases, with 8 bases separating them. This CDR3 region has 11 residues. The V gene's germline CDR1 is GTSNPN and CDR2 SVGIG (reference sequence). CDR3 sequence: CAWSSSSEAFF. The CDR3 DNA reads as TGTGCCTGGAGCAGTTCTTCTGAAGCTTTCTTT.

The chain combines TRBV28 with TRBJ2-2; 11 nucleotides line up with TRBD1. This CDR3 has 17 residues. Germline CDR1 MDHEN, CDR2 SYDVKM. J lost 6 bases, V lost 2 bases, and 8 bases had no gene match. The CDR3 sequence is CASSLPLDRGRPGELFF. The CDR3 coding sequence is TGTGCCAGCAGTTTACCCTTGGACAGGGGGCGACCCGGGGAGCTGTTTTTT.